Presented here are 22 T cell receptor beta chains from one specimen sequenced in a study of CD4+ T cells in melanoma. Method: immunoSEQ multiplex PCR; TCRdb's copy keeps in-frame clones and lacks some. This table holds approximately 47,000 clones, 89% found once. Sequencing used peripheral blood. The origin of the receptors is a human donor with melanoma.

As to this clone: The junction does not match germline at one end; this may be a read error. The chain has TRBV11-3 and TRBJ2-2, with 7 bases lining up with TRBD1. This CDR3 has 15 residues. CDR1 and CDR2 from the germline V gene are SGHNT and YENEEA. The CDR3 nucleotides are TGTGCCAGCAACTTAACAGGGGCGGACACCGGGGAGCTGTTTTTT. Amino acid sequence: CASNLTGADTGELFF. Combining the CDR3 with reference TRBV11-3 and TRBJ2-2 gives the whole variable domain EAGVVQSPRYKIIEKKQPVAFWCNPISGHNTLYWYLQNLGQGPELLIRYENEEAVDDSQLPKDRFSAERLKGVDSTLKIQPAELGDSAVYLCASNLTGADTGELFFGEGSRLTVL.

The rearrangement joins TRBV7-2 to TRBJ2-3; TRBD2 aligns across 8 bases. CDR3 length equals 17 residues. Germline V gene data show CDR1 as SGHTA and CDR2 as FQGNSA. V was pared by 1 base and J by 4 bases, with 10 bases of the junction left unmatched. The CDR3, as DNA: TGTGCCAGCAGCTTAGGACCCGGGGGGGCCGTCGCAGATACGCAGTATTTT. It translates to CASSLGPGGAVADTQYF.

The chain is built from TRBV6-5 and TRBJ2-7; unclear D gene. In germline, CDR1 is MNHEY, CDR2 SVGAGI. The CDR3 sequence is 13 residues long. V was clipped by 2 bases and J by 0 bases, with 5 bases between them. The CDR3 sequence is CASSYRSSYEQYF. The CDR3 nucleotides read TGTGCCAGCAGTTACCGGAGCTCCTACGAGCAGTACTTC.

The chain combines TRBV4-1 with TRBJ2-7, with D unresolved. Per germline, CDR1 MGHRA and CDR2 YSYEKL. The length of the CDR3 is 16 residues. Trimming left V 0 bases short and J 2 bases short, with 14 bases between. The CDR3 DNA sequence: TGCGCCAGCAGCCAAGATAATCTTGTCGGAGCCTACGAGCAGTACTTC. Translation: CASSQDNLVGAYEQYF.

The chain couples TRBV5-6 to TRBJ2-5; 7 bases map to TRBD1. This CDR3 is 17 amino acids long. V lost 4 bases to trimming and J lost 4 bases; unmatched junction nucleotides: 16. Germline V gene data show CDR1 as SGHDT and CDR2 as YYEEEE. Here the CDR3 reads CASSPKGASVDGETQYF. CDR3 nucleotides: TGTGCCAGCAGCCCCAAGGGGGCGTCTGTTGATGGAGAGACCCAGTACTTC.

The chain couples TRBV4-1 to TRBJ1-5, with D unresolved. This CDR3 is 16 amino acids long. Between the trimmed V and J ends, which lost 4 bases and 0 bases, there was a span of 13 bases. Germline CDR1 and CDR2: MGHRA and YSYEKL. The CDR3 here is CASSPDFFYSNQPQHF. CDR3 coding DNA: TGCGCCAGCAGCCCGGACTTTTTTTATAGCAATCAGCCCCAGCATTTT.

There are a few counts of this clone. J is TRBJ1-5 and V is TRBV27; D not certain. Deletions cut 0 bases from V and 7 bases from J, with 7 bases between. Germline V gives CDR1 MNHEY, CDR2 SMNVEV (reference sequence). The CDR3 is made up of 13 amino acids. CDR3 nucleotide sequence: TGTGCCAGCAGTTTATCGGCCGGCCAGCCCCAGCATTTT. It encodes CASSLSAGQPQHF.

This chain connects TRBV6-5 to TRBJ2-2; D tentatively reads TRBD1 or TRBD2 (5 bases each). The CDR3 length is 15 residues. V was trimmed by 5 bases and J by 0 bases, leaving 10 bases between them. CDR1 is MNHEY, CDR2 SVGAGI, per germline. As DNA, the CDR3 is TGTGCCAGCAGTCGGGACCGTTCGAACACCGGGGAGCTGTTTTTT. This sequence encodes CASSRDRSNTGELFF.

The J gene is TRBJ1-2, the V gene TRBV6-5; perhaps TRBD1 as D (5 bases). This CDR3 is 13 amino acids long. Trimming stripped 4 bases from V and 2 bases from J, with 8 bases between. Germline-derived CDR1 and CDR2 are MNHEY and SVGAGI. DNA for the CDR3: TGTGCCAGCAGTTTCCAGGGCAACTATGGCTACACCTTC. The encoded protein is CASSFQGNYGYTF.

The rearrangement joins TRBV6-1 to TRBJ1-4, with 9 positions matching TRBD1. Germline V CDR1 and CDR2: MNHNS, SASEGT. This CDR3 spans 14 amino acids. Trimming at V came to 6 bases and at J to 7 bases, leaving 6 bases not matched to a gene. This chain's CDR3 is CASRTGGRGEKLFF. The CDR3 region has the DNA TGTGCCAGCAGGACAGGGGGGAGAGGTGAAAAACTGTTTTTT.

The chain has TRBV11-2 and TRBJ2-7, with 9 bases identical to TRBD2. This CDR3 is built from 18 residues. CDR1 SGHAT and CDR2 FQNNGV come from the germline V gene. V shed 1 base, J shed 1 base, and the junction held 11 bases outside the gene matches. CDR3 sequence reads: CASSLGWVSSGVSYEQYF. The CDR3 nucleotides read TGTGCCAGCAGCTTAGGATGGGTTTCTAGCGGGGTTTCCTACGAGCAGTACTTC.

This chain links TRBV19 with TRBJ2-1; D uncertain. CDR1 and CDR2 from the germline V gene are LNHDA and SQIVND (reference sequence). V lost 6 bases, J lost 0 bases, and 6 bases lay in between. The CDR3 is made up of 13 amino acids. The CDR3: CASSGSSYNEQFF. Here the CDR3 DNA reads TGTGCCAGTAGCGGAAGCTCCTACAATGAGCAGTTCTTC.

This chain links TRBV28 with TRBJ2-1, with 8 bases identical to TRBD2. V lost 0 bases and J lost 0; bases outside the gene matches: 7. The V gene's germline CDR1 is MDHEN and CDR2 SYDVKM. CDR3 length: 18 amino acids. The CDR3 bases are TGTGCCAGCAGTTTATGGAGCGGGGGCTCTAGCTCCTACAATGAGCAGTTCTTC. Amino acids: CASSLWSGGSSSYNEQFF.

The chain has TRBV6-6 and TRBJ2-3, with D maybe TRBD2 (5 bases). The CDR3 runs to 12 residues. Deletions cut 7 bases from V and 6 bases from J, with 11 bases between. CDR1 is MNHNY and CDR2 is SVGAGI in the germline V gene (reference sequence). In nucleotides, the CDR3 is TGTGCCAGCACGGGGAGTTCGGATACGCAGTATTTT. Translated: CASTGSSDTQYF.

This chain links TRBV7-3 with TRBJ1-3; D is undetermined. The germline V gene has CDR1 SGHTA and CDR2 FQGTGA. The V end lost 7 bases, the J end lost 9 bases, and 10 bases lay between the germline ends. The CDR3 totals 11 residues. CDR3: CASTQGSTIYF. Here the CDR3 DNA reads TGTGCCAGCACCCAAGGGAGCACCATATATTTT. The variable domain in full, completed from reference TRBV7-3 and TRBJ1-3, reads GAGVSQTPSNKVTEKGKYVELRCDPISGHTALYWYRQSLGQGPEFLIYFQGTGAADDSGLPNDRFFAVRPEGSVSTLKIQRTERGDSAVYLCASTQGSTIYFGEGSWLTVV.

CDR3 nucleotide sequence: TGTGCCAGCACCACGACAGGGGTAGTAGTTGGCTACACCTTC. Residues: CASTTTGVVVGYTF. V gene TRBV28 combines with J gene TRBJ1-2, with 8 bases fitting TRBD1. The CDR3 is 14 amino acids. Germline V gene sequence: CDR1 MDHEN, CDR2 SYDVKM. The J segment lost 7 bases and the V segment lost 7 bases, leaving 11 bases of the junction unmatched.

The CDR3 loop reads CASSLAASTIYF. For the CDR3, the DNA is TGTGCCAGCAGCTTAGCCGCGTCTACCATATATTTT. V usage is TRBV7-2 and J usage is TRBJ1-3, with D hard to call. Trimming pared 0 bases from V and 10 bases from J, leaving 7 bases between. CDR3 size: 12 residues. Per germline, CDR1 SGHTA and CDR2 FQGNSA.

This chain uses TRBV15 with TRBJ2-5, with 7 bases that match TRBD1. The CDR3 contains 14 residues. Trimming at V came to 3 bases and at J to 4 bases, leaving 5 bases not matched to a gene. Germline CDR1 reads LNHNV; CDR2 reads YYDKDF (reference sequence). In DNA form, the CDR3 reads TGTGCCACCAGCAGGGGGACAGTGGGAGAGACCCAGTACTTC. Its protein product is CATSRGTVGETQYF.

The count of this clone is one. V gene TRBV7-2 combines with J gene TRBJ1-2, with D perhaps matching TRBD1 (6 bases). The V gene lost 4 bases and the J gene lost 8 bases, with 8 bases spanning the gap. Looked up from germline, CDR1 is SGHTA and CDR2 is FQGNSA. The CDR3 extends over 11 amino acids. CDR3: CASSYREGYTF. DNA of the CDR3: TGTGCCAGCAGCTACAGGGAAGGCTACACCTTC.

This CDR3 is CASRIRQTTYNEQFF. CDR3 DNA sequence: TGTGCCAGCAGGATCAGACAGACCACCTACAATGAGCAGTTCTTC. The J gene is TRBJ2-1, the V gene TRBV2, with a possible D match to TRBD1 (5 bases). This CDR3 region has 15 residues. V dropped 6 bases and J dropped 2 bases, with 14 bases sitting between them. Germline V lookup: CDR1 SNHLY, CDR2 FYNNEI.

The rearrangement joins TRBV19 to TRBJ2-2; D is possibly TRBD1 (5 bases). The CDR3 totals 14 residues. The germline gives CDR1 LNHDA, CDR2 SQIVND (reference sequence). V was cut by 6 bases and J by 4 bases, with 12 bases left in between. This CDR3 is CASSQGAVTGELFF. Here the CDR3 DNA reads TGTGCCAGTAGCCAGGGTGCTGTCACCGGGGAGCTGTTTTTT.

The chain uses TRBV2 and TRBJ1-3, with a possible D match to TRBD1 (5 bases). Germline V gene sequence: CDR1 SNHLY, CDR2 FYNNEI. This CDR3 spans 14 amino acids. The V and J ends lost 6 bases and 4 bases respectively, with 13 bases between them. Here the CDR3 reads CASRWQGGGNTIYF. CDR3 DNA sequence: TGTGCCAGCAGATGGCAGGGAGGGGGAAACACCATATATTTT.